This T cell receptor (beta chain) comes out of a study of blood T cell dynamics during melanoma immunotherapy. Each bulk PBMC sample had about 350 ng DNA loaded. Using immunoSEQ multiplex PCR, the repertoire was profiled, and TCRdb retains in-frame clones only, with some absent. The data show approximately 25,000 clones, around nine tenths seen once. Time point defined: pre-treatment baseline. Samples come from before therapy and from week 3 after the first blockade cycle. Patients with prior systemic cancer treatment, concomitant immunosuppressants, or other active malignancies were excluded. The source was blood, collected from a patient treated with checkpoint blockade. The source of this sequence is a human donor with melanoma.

DNA of the CDR3: TGTGCCAGCACCAAGGGGGTCTGGACCTACGAGCAGTACTTC. Protein product: CASTKGVWTYEQYF. The V call is TRBV6-5, the J call TRBJ2-7, with a tentative D call TRBD1 (6 bases). The CDR3 spans 14 residues. The germline CDR1 and CDR2 sequences are MNHEY and SVGAGI. V lost 7 bases to trimming and J lost 2 bases, with 15 bases between them.